The clone carrying this TCR beta chain was recorded once. Its antigen is currently unknown. This sample is part of a study of cytomegalovirus exposure and HLA in healthy donors. Across the study: About 85 million unique TCR sequences came from HLA-typed donors in an early release. Notes on the study in general: What a later analysis reportedly showed was that an Asian-associated ancestry cluster had fewer N-insertions than the approximately 700-donor mean. In vitro confirmation showed three CMV-associated chains to be CMV antigen specific.

At the time of sampling, donors were nominally healthy, though unrecorded immune exposures were likely. The PCR was carried out with 60 Vbeta primers and 13 Jbeta primers. Some clones are missing from TCRdb's copy, which holds only in-frame ones; the method was immunoSEQ multiplex PCR. Here the sample spans 140,000 to 150,000 clones, approximately 70% being singletons. This CDR3 contains 16 residues. V gave up 2 bases and J gave up 1 base, with 11 bases separating them. Germline values: CDR1 MNHNS, CDR2 SASEGT. This TCR derives from a woman aged 55-69 years in good health and CMV-seropositive. The chain couples TRBV6-1 to TRBJ1-4, with a possible D match to TRBD1 (6 bases). Sequencing was done on a sample of PBMCs. For the CDR3, the DNA is TGTGCCAGCAGTGAACAGGGGCGGGTAACTAATGAAAAACTGTTTTTT. Its protein is CASSEQGRVTNEKLFF.